The clone carrying this TCR beta chain was seen many times. Its specificity is unknown. The source of the sample is a study of T cells after yellow fever vaccination. V dropped 2 bases and J dropped 5 bases, with 13 bases sitting between them. The germline gives CDR1 MNHEY, CDR2 SVGEGT. The CDR3 consists of 15 residues. Findings and caveats of the study: Boosting was followed by the reappearance of most primary-vaccination clones (approximately 95% CD4, about 88% CD8).

TCRdb recomputed calls from the 5' RACE reads with MiXCR, one row per CDR3 protein. The data show more than 250,000 distinct CDR3 sequences, with 6.8% seen just once and 15% to 20% held by the top ten. The material sequenced was PBMCs, taken around 45 days after the first yellow fever vaccination. The chain recombines TRBV6-2 or TRBV6-3 with TRBJ2-1, with a weak D call TRBD2 (6 bases). This receptor was obtained from a man aged 18 to 30 who received the YFV17D yellow fever vaccine. CDR3: CASSYPGEKNNEQFF. The CDR3 DNA reads TGTGCCAGCAGTTACCCGGGGGAAAAGAACAATGAGCAGTTCTTC.